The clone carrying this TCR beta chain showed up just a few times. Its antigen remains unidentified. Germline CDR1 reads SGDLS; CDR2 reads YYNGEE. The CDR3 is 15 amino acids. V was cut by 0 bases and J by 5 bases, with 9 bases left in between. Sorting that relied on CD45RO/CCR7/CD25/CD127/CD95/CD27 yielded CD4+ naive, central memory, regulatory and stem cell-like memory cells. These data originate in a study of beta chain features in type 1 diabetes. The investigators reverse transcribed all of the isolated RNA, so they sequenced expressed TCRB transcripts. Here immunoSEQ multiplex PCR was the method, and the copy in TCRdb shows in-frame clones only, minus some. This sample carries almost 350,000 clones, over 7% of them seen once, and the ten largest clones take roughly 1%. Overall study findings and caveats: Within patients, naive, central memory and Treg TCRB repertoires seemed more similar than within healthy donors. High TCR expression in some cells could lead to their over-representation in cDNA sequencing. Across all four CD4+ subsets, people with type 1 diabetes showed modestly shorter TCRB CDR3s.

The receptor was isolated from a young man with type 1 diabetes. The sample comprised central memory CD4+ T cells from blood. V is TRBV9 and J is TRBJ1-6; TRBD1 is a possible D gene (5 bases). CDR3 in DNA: TGTGCCAGCAGCGTAGCAGGGTCGAATAATTCACCCCTCCACTTT. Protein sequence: CASSVAGSNNSPLHF.